Described below is a single T cell receptor beta chain sequence and its context. The clone's antigen remains unknown. The input lacks base qualities; no much larger clone sits a single base away. This specimen comes from a study of blood T cell repertoires in COVID-19 (dated by TCRdb to 2018 to 2020). About the investigation overall: Collaborator samples came from the United States, Italy and Spain and covered acute and convalescent phases of COVID-19. The material from the prospective study consisted of cDNA or gDNA derived from T cells, B-cell-depleted T cells, or PBMCs. The dataset comprised deeply sampled blood TCRbeta repertoires from subjects exposed to, actively infected with, or recovered from COVID-19. The repertoires were made available in a free public database intended to serve as a resource for research on the immune response to SARS-CoV-2. Samples were obtained from the ongoing ImmuneRACE study (first 160 participants) and from over a thousand subjects provided by 6 global collaborators. Sample metadata almost always included a de-identified subject ID, COVID-19 status, age in years and sex. Where HLA class I and class II types were available, the types were taken from metadata supplied by the sample provider, not from assay-based typing.

V and J lose 0 bases and 0 bases, and a span of 6 bases separates them. CDR1 and CDR2, looked up from the germline V gene, are MGHRA and YSYEKL. From its cysteine to its phenylalanine, the CDR3 spans 15 amino acids. Only the CDR3 DNA is retained, 45 bases long and in frame from the first base. Each collaborating institution followed its own protocols to collect whole blood in K2EDTA tubes. For TCRbeta analysis, collaborator samples were shipped as frozen whole blood, as isolated PBMCs, or as DNA extracted from either sample type. The immunoSEQ Assay, a bias-controlled multiplex PCR, was used to amplify TCRbeta CDR3 regions from genomic DNA. The source study handled its data this way. Nucleated cell counts per sample were estimated from amplification of reference gene primers within the assay. To quantify the absolute abundance of each unique TCRbeta CDR3 rearrangement, sequence reads were collapsed and filtered. For each sample, productive Simpson clonality was calculated as the square root of Simpson's diversity index over productive rearrangements. TCRdb retrieved this table from immuneACCESS and kept in-frame rearrangements only. Not all clones are present; in checked studies, unresolved V genes account for under half, and no reason is known for the remainder. The V and J calls and clone size are taken from that table; D and trimming were inferred from the DNA. This sample holds about 130,000 clones; approximately 82% were observed only once. The ten largest make up 3.8% of the sample.

The study at large found these results: The amount of clinical and demographic metadata varied by source and participant and was provided uncurated.

The receptor's source is a woman aged 45-59 years with acute or convalescent COVID-19. The specimen was peripheral blood. The chain is assembled from TRBV4-1 and TRBJ1-3, with the D gene call left open. The sequenced DNA: TGCGCCAGCAGCCAAGATTTGAGCTCTGGAAACACCATATATTTT. Its protein reads: CASSQDLSSGNTIYF.